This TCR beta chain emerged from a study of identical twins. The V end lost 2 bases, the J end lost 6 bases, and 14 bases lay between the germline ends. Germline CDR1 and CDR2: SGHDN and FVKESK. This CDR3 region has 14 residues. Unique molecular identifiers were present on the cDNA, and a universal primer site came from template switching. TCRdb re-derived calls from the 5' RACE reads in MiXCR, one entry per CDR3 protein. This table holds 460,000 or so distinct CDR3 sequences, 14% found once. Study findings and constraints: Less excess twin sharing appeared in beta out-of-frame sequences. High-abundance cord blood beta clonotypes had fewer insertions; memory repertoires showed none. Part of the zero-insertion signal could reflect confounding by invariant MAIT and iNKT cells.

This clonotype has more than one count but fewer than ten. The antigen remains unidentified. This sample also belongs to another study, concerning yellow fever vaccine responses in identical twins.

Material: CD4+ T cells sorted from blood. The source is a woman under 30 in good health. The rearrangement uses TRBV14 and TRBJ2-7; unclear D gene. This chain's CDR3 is CASSQMTKIVEQYF. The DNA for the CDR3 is TGTGCCAGCAGCCAAATGACGAAAATAGTCGAGCAGTACTTC. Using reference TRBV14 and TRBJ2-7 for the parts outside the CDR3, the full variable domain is EAGVTQFPSHSVIEKGQTVTLRCDPISGHDNLYWYRRVMGKEIKFLLHFVKESKQDESGMPNNRFLAERTGGTYSTLKVQPAELEDSGVYFCASSQMTKIVEQYFGPGTRLTVT.